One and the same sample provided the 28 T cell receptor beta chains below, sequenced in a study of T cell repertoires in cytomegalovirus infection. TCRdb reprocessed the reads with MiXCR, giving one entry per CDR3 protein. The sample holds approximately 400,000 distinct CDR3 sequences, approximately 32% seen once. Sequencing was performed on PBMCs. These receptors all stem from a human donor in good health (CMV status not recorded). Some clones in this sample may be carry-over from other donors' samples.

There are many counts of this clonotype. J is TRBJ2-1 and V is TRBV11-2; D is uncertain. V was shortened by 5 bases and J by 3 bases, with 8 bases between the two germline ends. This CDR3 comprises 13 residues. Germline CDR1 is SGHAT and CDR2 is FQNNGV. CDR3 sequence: CASSPRVYNEQFF. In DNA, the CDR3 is TGTGCCAGCAGCCCCCGGGTCTACAATGAGCAGTTCTTC.

DNA for the CDR3: TGTGCCAGCAGCTTAGAGGGACAGGGGCTGACACCCCTCCACTTT. Amino acid sequence: CASSLEGQGLTPLHF. The chain uses TRBV7-9 and TRBJ1-6; 10 bases are shared with TRBD1. Trimming at V came to 1 base and at J to 11 bases, leaving 5 bases not matched to a gene. The CDR3 has 15 amino acids. Germline CDR1 reads SEHNR; CDR2 reads FQNEAQ (reference sequence).

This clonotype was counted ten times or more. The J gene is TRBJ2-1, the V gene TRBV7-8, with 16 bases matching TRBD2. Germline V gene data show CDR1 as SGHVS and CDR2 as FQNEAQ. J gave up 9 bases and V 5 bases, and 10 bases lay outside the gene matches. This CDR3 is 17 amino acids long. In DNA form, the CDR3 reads TGTGCCAGCAGCCCCTCGGGACTAGCGGGGGGGCCGGGTGAGCAGTTCTTC. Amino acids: CASSPSGLAGGPGEQFF.

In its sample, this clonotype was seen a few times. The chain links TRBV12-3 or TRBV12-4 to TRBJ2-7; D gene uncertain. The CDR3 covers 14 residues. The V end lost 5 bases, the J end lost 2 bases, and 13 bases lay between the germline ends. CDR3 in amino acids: CASSDPSFTYEQYF. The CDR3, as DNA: TGTGCCAGCAGTGACCCGAGTTTTACCTACGAGCAGTACTTC.

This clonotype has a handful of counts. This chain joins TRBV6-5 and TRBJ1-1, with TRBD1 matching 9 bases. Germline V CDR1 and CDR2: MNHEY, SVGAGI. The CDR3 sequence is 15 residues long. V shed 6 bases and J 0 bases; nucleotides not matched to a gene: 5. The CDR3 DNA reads TGTGCCAGCAGGGTAACAGGGGGCATGAACACTGAAGCTTTCTTT. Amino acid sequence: CASRVTGGMNTEAFF.

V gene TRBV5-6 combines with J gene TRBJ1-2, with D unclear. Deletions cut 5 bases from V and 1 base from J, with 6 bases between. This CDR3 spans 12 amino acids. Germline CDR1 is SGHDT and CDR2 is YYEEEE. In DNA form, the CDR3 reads TGTGCCAGCAGGCAGAGTAACTATGGCTACACCTTC. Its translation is CASRQSNYGYTF.

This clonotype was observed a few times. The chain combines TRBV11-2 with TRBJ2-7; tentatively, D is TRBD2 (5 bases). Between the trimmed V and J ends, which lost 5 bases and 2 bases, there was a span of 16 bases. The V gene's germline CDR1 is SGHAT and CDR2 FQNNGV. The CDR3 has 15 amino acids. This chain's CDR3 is CASSLGLARTYEQYF. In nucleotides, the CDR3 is TGTGCCAGCAGCCTAGGGCTAGCTCGTACCTACGAGCAGTACTTC.

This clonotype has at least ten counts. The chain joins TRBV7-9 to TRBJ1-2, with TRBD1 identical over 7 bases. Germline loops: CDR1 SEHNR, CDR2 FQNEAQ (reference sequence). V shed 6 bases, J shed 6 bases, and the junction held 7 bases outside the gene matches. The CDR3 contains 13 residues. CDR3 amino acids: CASSRTGDHGYTF. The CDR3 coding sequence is TGTGCCAGCAGTCGCACAGGGGATCATGGCTACACCTTC.

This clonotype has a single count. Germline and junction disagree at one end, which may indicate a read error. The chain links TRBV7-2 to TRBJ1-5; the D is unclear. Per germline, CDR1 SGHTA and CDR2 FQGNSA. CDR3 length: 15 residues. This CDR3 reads CASILSLQTNQPQHF. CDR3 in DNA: TGTGCCAGCATCTTATCGCTCCAGACTAATCAGCCCCAGCATTTT. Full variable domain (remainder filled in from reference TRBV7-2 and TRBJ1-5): GAGVSQSPSNKVTEKGKDVELRCDPISGHTALYWYRQSLGQGLEFLIYFQGNSAPDKSGLPSDRFSAERTGGSVSTLTIQRTQQEDSAVYLCASILSLQTNQPQHFGDGTRLSIL.

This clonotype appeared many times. CDR3 protein: CASSFGGGFTEAFF. Here the CDR3 DNA reads TGTGCCAGCAGTTTTGGGGGGGGATTCACTGAAGCTTTCTTT. This sequence joins TRBV12-3 or TRBV12-4 and TRBJ1-1, with a possible D match to TRBD1 (5 bases). V lost 3 bases, J lost 4 bases, and 12 bases lay in between. This CDR3 comprises 14 residues.

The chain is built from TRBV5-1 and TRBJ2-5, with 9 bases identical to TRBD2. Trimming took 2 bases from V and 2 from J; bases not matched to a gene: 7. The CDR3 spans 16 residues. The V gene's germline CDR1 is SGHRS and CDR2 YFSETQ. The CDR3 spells CASSFSSGALQETQYF. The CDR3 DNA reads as TGCGCCAGCAGCTTTTCTAGCGGGGCCCTACAAGAGACCCAGTACTTC.

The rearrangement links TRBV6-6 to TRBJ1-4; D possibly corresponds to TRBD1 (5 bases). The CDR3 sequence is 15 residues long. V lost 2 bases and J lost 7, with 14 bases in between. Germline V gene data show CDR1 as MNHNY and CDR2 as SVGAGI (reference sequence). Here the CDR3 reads CASSYGLEGFEKLFF. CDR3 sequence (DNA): TGTGCCAGCAGTTACGGGTTGGAGGGGTTTGAAAAACTGTTTTTT.

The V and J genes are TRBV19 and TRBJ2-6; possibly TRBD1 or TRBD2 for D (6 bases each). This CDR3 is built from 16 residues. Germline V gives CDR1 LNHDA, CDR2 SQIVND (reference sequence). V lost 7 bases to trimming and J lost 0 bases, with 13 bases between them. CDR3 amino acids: CASMEQGLSGANVLTF. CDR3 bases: TGTGCCAGTATGGAACAGGGACTCTCTGGGGCCAACGTCCTGACTTTC. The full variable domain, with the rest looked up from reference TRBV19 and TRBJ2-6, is DGGITQSPKYLFRKEGQNVTLSCEQNLNHDAMYWYRQDPGQGLRLIYYSQIVNDFQKGDIAEGYSVSREKKESFPLTVTSAQKNPTAFYLCASMEQGLSGANVLTFGAGSRLTVL.

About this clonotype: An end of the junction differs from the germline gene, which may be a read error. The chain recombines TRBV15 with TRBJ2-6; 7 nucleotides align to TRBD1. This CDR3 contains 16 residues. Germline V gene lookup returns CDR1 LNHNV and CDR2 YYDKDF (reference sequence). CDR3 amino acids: CATSREGGSGANVLTF. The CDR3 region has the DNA TGTGCCACCAGCAGAGAAGGGGGCTCTGGCGCCAACGTCCTGACTTTC.

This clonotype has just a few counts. CDR3 sequence: CASRVGDRNPNNEQFF. The CDR3, as DNA: TGTGCCAGCAGGGTCGGGGACCGAAACCCCAATAATGAGCAGTTCTTC. The chain is built from TRBV12-3 or TRBV12-4 and TRBJ2-1; D may correspond to TRBD1 or TRBD2 (5 bases each). V shed 6 bases and J shed 7 bases, with 22 bases lying between them. The CDR3 extends over 16 amino acids.

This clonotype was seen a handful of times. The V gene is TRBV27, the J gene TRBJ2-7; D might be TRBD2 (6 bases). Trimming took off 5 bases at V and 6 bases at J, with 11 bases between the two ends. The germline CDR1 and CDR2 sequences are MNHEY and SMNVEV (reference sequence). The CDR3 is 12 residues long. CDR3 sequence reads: CASSRPGSEQYF. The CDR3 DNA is TGTGCCAGCAGTCGACCCGGGAGCGAGCAGTACTTC.

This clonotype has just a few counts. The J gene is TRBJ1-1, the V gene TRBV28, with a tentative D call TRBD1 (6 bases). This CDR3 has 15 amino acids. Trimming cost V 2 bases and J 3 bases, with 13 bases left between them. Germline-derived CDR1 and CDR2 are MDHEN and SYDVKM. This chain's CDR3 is CASSLGVGGDTEAFF. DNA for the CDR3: TGTGCCAGCAGTTTAGGGGTGGGGGGCGACACTGAAGCTTTCTTT.

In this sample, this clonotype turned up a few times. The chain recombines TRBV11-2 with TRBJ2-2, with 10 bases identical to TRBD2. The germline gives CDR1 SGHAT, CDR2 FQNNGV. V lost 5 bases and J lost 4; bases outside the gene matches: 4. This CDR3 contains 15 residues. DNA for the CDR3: TGTGCCAGCAGCCAGCGGGGGGGCGCCACCGGGGAGCTGTTTTTT. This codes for CASSQRGGATGELFF.

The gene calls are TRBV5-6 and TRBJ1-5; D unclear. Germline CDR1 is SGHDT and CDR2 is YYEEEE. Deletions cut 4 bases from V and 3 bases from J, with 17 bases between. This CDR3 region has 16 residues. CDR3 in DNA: TGTGCCAGCAGCCACGGAACCGACACCTTCAATCAGCCCCAGCATTTT. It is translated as CASSHGTDTFNQPQHF.

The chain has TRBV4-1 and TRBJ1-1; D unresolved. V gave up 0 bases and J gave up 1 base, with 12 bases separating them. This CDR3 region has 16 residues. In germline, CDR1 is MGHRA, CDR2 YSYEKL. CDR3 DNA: TGCGCCAGCAGCCAAGATGGCGGCATGAGGAACACTGAAGCTTTCTTT. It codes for CASSQDGGMRNTEAFF.

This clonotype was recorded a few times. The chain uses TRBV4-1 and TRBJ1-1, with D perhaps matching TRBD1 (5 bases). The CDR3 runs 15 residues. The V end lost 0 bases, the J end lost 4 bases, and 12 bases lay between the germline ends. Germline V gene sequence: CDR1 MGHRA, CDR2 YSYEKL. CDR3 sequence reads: CASSQDQRGRTEAFF. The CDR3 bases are TGCGCCAGCAGCCAAGATCAGAGGGGTCGCACTGAAGCTTTCTTT.

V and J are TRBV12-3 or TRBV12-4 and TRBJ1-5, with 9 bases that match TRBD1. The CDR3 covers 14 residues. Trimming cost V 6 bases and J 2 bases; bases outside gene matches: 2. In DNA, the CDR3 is TGTGCCAGCAGAACAGGGGGCGGCAATCAGCCCCAGCATTTT. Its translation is CASRTGGGNQPQHF.

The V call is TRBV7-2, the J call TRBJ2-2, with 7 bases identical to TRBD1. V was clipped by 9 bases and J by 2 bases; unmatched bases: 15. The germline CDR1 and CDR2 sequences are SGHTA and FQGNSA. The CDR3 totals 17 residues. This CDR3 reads CASCPYDRVENTGELFF. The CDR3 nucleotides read TGTGCCAGTTGCCCCTACGACAGGGTAGAAAACACCGGGGAGCTGTTTTTT.

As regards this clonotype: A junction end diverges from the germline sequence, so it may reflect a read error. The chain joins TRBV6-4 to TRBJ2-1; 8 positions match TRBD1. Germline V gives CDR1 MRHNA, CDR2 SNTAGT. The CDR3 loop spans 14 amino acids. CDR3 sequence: CARSQGATYNEQFF. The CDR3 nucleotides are TGTGCCCGCAGTCAGGGGGCAACCTACAATGAGCAGTTCTTC.

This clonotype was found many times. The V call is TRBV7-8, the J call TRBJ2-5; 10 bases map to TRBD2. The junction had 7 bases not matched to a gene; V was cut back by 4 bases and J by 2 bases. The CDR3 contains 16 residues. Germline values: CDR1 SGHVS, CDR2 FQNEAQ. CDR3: CASSSRAGGVQETQYF. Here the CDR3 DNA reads TGTGCCAGCAGCTCCCGAGCGGGGGGGGTTCAAGAGACCCAGTACTTC. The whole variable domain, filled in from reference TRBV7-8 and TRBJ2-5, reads GAGVSQSPRYKVAKRGQDVALRCDPISGHVSLFWYQQALGQGPEFLTYFQNEAQLDKSGLPSDRFFAERPEGSVSTLKIQRTQQEDSAVYLCASSSRAGGVQETQYFGPGTRLLVL.

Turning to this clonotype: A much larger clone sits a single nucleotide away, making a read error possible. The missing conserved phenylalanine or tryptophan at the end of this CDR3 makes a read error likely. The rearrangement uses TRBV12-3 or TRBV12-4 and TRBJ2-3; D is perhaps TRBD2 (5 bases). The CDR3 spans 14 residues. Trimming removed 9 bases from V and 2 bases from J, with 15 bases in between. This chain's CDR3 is CASCDGLVTDTQYY. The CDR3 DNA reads TGTGCCAGTTGTGACGGACTGGTCACAGATACGCAGTATTAT.

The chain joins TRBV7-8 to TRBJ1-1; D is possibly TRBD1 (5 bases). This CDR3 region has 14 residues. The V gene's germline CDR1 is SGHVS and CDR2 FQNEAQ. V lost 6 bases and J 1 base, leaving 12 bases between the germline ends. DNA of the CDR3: TGTGCCAGCAGGGACATGATGCGGAACACTGAAGCTTTCTTT. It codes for CASRDMMRNTEAFF.

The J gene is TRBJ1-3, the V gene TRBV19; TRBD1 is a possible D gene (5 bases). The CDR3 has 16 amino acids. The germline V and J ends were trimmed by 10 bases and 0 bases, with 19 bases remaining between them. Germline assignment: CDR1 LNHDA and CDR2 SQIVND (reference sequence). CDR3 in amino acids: CAIFRRGRSSGNTIYF. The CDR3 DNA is TGTGCCATCTTCCGTCGGGGACGGAGCTCTGGAAACACCATATATTTT.